The clone carrying this T cell receptor (beta chain) was seen repeatedly, ten times or more. The sample belongs to a study of CD8+CD57+ T cells in acquired aplastic anemia. The template for TCR beta VDJ and CDR3 sequence profiling was genomic DNA. Using its own MiXCR run on the reads, TCRdb lists one record per CDR3 protein. The sample includes 130,000 or so distinct CDR3 sequences, 41% seen only once; the top ten take 6.5% to 10%. The CDR3 extends over 13 amino acids. Deletions cut 4 bases from V and 3 bases from J, with 9 bases between. The germline V gene has CDR1 SNHLY and CDR2 FYNNEI. This chain uses TRBV2 with TRBJ1-1; D gene unclear. This clonotype was sampled from a human donor in good health, serving as a control. The specimen was sorted CD4+, CD8+, or CD8+CD57+ T cells (not recorded which) from PBMCs. As DNA, the CDR3 is TGTGCCAGCAGTGGGGGAGTGGACACTGAAGCTTTCTTT. It specifies CASSGGVDTEAFF.